Each of the 15 T cell receptor beta chains below was sequenced from the same sample in a study of identical twins. Via MiXCR, TCRdb re-called the 5' RACE reads, giving one row per CDR3 protein. This sample has about 100,000 distinct CDR3 sequences, with less than 6.5% found just once. What was sequenced was memory T cells sorted from blood. The source is a woman in her 50s in good health.

This clonotype has at least ten counts. This rearrangement joins TRBV29-1 to TRBJ2-5; the match to TRBD1 covers 7 bases. The length of the CDR3 is 13 residues. Per the germline V gene, CDR1 is SQVTM and CDR2 is ANQGSEA. V was clipped by 2 bases and J by 2 bases; unmatched bases: 2. CDR3 sequence reads: CSVERGHQETQYF. CDR3 nucleotide sequence: TGCAGCGTTGAAAGGGGGCATCAAGAGACCCAGTACTTC.

There are many counts of this clonotype. V gene TRBV24-1 combines with J gene TRBJ2-1; D possibly corresponds to TRBD2 (6 bases). The CDR3 runs 15 residues. Germline V gene data show CDR1 as KGHDR and CDR2 as SFDVKD. Trimming removed 0 bases from V and 10 bases from J, with 15 bases in between. CDR3 DNA: TGTGCCACCAGTGATTTGCAAATACTGGCGGGAGAGCAGTTCTTC. It specifies CATSDLQILAGEQFF.

This clonotype has a count of ten or more. The chain is built from TRBV9 and TRBJ2-1, with unresolved D. This CDR3 is 13 amino acids long. CDR1 and CDR2 (germline): SGDLS, YYNGEE. V dropped 3 bases and J dropped 8 bases, with 12 bases sitting between them. The CDR3 loop reads CASSAAIFHEQFF. The CDR3 nucleotides are TGTGCCAGCAGCGCGGCGATATTTCATGAGCAGTTCTTC.

This clonotype was detected many times. The chain combines TRBV20-1 with TRBJ2-5, with 8 bases that match TRBD1. Germline CDR1 reads DFQATT; CDR2 reads SNEGSKA (reference sequence). The CDR3 spans 16 residues. J lost 5 bases, V lost 8 bases, and 19 bases had no gene match. Here the CDR3 reads CSTPQGAGGTGETQYF. The DNA for the CDR3 is TGCAGTACCCCGCAGGGGGCGGGCGGGACCGGGGAGACCCAGTACTTC.

The sample holds many counts of this clonotype. The CDR3: CASTATGGYEQYF. The CDR3 nucleotides read TGCGCCAGCACGGCGACAGGGGGCTACGAGCAGTACTTC. This sequence joins TRBV5-1 and TRBJ2-7; 9 nucleotides align to TRBD1. Germline V gene sequence: CDR1 SGHRS, CDR2 YFSETQ. The CDR3 consists of 13 residues. J gave up 3 bases and V 6 bases, and 4 bases lay outside the gene matches. Full variable domain (outside the CDR3, taken from reference TRBV5-1 and TRBJ2-7): KAGVTQTPRYLIKTRGQQVTLSCSPISGHRSVSWYQQTPGQGLQFLFEYFSETQRNKGNFPGRFSGRQFSNSRSEMNVSTLELGDSALYLCASTATGGYEQYFGPGTRLTVT.

V usage is TRBV20-1 and J usage is TRBJ1-1; D uncertain. The CDR3 extends over 15 amino acids. Trimming shortened V by 1 base and J by 0 bases, and 12 bases separated the two germline ends. Germline V lookup: CDR1 DFQATT, CDR2 SNEGSKA (reference sequence). CDR3 sequence reads: CSARARLWMNTEAFF. CDR3 sequence (DNA): TGCAGTGCTAGAGCTAGACTATGGATGAACACTGAAGCTTTCTTT.

The sample holds many counts of this clonotype. The chain employs TRBV13 and TRBJ2-7; 7 positions agree with TRBD2. The CDR3 consists of 14 residues. The germline gives CDR1 PRHDT, CDR2 FYEKMQ (reference sequence). V trimming: 7 bases; J trimming: 5 bases; junction bases outside the gene matches: 11. The CDR3 sequence is CASTTGGRYHEQYV. CDR3 nucleotides: TGTGCCAGCACCACCGGGGGGAGGTACCACGAGCAGTACGTC.

This clonotype came up many times. The CDR3 sequence: CASSVDGLASDEQFF. CDR3 bases: TGTGCCAGCAGCGTGGACGGACTAGCGAGCGATGAGCAGTTCTTC. The J gene is TRBJ2-1, the V gene TRBV7-8, with TRBD2 matching over 9 bases. CDR1 and CDR2 (germline): SGHVS, FQNEAQ. The CDR3 contains 15 residues. Germline trimming cut 5 bases from V and 8 bases from J; bases unmatched to any gene: 10.

This clonotype was counted ten times or more. The V and J genes are TRBV27 and TRBJ2-1, with TRBD2 identical over 10 bases. J lost 4 bases, V lost 4 bases, and 1 base had no gene match. Germline CDR1 MNHEY, CDR2 SMNVEV (reference sequence). The CDR3 has 14 amino acids. The CDR3 DNA follows: TGTGCCAGCAGTTGGACTAGCGGTTACAATGAGCAGTTCTTC. Translation: CASSWTSGYNEQFF.

This clonotype showed up many times. V gene TRBV5-1 combines with J gene TRBJ2-3, with 10 bases that match TRBD2. V was pared by 5 bases and J by 0 bases, with 3 bases of the junction left unmatched. This CDR3 is 15 amino acids long. CDR1 SGHRS and CDR2 YFSETQ come from the germline V gene. The CDR3 DNA reads TGCGCCAGCAGGACTAGCGGGTCTAGCACAGATACGCAGTATTTT. This codes for CASRTSGSSTDTQYF.

The V gene is TRBV9, the J gene TRBJ2-7, with 12 bases fitting TRBD2. The germline V gene has CDR1 SGDLS and CDR2 YYNGEE. This CDR3 has 14 amino acids. The V segment lost 1 base and the J segment 7 bases; nucleotides outside the gene matches: 3. The CDR3 sequence: CASSVRLAGDEQYF. In DNA, the CDR3 is TGTGCCAGCAGCGTACGACTAGCGGGAGATGAGCAGTACTTC.

This clonotype was seen ten or more times. This chain uses TRBV12-3 or TRBV12-4 with TRBJ1-4; a weak D match, TRBD1 (5 bases). CDR3 size: 15 residues. V was clipped by 5 bases and J by 7 bases, with 17 bases between them. CDR3 bases: TGTGCCAGCAGTCCACCCAGGGTTGGGACTGAAAAACTGTTTTTT. It yields the protein CASSPPRVGTEKLFF.

The genes are TRBV7-8 and TRBJ2-5; 10 bases map to TRBD2. This CDR3 contains 16 residues. J gave up 4 bases and V 5 bases, and 10 bases lay outside the gene matches. Germline-derived CDR1 and CDR2 are SGHVS and FQNEAQ. The CDR3 nucleotides are TGTGCCAGCAGCCGGGCTAGCGGGAGTCAGGGAGAGACCCAGTACTTC. Translating it yields CASSRASGSQGETQYF.

This clonotype occurred many times. The J gene is TRBJ2-2, the V gene TRBV7-3; D might be TRBD1 or TRBD2, each matching 5 bases. V gave up 6 bases and J gave up 3 bases, with 26 bases separating them. CDR1 SGHTA and CDR2 FQGTGA come from the germline V gene. The CDR3 has 19 residues. CDR3 amino acids: CASSRDVYRDGQDTGELFF. The DNA for the CDR3 is TGTGCCAGCAGTCGAGATGTGTATCGGGACGGCCAGGACACCGGGGAGCTGTTTTTT. Full variable domain (missing parts from reference TRBV7-3 and TRBJ2-2): GAGVSQTPSNKVTEKGKYVELRCDPISGHTALYWYRQSLGQGPEFLIYFQGTGAADDSGLPNDRFFAVRPEGSVSTLKIQRTERGDSAVYLCASSRDVYRDGQDTGELFFGEGSRLTVL.

In this sample, this clonotype turned up many times. The chain joins TRBV20-1 to TRBJ2-7; D is possibly TRBD2 (6 bases). V was pared by 6 bases and J by 3 bases, with 15 bases between. Germline V lookup: CDR1 DFQATT, CDR2 SNEGSKA (reference sequence). CDR3 size: 13 residues. The CDR3 loop reads CSAVGEDVYEQYF. The CDR3 DNA reads as TGCAGTGCGGTGGGGGAGGACGTCTACGAGCAGTACTTC.